The clone carrying this T cell receptor beta chain was counted a few times. This specimen belongs to a study of CD8 T cells in ankylosing spondylitis. V shed 7 bases and J shed 1 base, with 10 bases lying between them. This CDR3 has 12 residues. In germline, CDR1 is SQVTM, CDR2 ANQGSEA. One entry per CDR3 protein results from TCRdb running MiXCR on the 5' RACE reads. This table has 200,000 to 250,000 distinct CDR3 sequences, approximately 30% appearing once. The gene calls are TRBV29-1 and TRBJ1-2; TRBD1 might be the D (6 bases). The sequence derives from a male donor with ankylosing spondylitis or in good health (not recorded which). Sequencing used blood, either unsorted or a sorted T cell fraction (not recorded which). The DNA of the CDR3 is TGCAGCGCCACAGGGAATAACTATGGCTACACCTTC. Translating it yields CSATGNNYGYTF.